This entry lists 26 T cell receptor beta chains sequenced from one sample in a study of T-cell reconstitution after alpha-beta-depleted transplantation in children. The library targeted TCRbeta and was prepared with unique molecular identifiers. MiXCR, run by TCRdb on the PCR reads, gives a single entry per CDR3 protein. Here the sample spans almost 500,000 distinct CDR3 sequences, roughly an eighth being singletons. This material consisted of PBMCs from the stem cell graft donor, taken from the stem cell graft. All receptors come from a human donor who donated a stem cell graft to a child with combined immunodeficiency.

This clonotype was observed a few times. The chain is built from TRBV6-5 and TRBJ2-7; D may be TRBD1 (5 bases). V lost 1 base, J lost 2 bases, and 12 bases lay in between. This CDR3 has 15 residues. Germline V gene data show CDR1 as MNHEY and CDR2 as SVGAGI. The CDR3 sequence is CASSYYWTRPYEQYF. In DNA form, the CDR3 reads TGTGCCAGCAGTTACTACTGGACACGTCCCTACGAGCAGTACTTC.

This clonotype was detected ten times or more. The chain combines TRBV12-3 or TRBV12-4 with TRBJ1-3; D ambiguous. Trimming cost V 5 bases and J 4 bases, with 3 bases left between them. The CDR3 covers 11 residues. The CDR3 nucleotides read TGTGCCAGCAGTGGAGGAAACACCATATATTTT. It translates to CASSGGNTIYF.

This clonotype appeared many times. CDR3 bases: TGCGCCAGCAGCTTGTCCCAGGTCTATGGCTACACCTTC. This encodes CASSLSQVYGYTF. The chain carries TRBV5-1 and TRBJ1-2; no clear D. The CDR3 runs 13 residues. Germline V gene sequence: CDR1 SGHRS, CDR2 YFSETQ. The germline V and J ends were trimmed by 1 base and 4 bases, with 8 bases remaining between them.

V and J are TRBV9 and TRBJ1-2; 10 bases agree with TRBD1. The V and J ends lost 0 bases and 4 bases, in that order; junction bases with no gene match: 0. The CDR3 is 14 residues long. Germline CDR1 SGDLS, CDR2 YYNGEE. The CDR3 sequence: CASSVGTGGYGYTF. The CDR3 region has the DNA TGTGCCAGCAGCGTAGGGACAGGGGGCTATGGCTACACCTTC.

This chain connects TRBV10-3 to TRBJ2-7; 7 positions agree with TRBD2. The germline gives CDR1 ENHRY, CDR2 SYGVKD. The CDR3 loop spans 14 amino acids. After removal of 6 bases from V and 2 bases from J, the junction contained 7 bases not matched to a gene. This chain's CDR3 is CAIRAGAGAYEQYF. CDR3 DNA: TGTGCCATCAGGGCCGGCGCGGGGGCCTACGAGCAGTACTTC.

The chain employs TRBV6-6 and TRBJ2-3; a possible D gene is TRBD2 (6 bases). This CDR3 contains 13 residues. V lost 7 bases and J 0 bases, leaving 8 bases between the germline ends. Germline CDR1 and CDR2: MNHNY and SVGAGI (reference sequence). CDR3 sequence (DNA): TGTGCCAGCACACGGGGGAGCACAGATACGCAGTATTTT. The encoded protein is CASTRGSTDTQYF.

This clonotype was detected ten times or more. The rearrangement joins TRBV12-3 or TRBV12-4 to TRBJ2-1; TRBD2 might be the D (5 bases). This CDR3 has 15 amino acids. V lost 2 bases and J lost 6, with 14 bases in between. As DNA, the CDR3 is TGTGCCAGCAGTTTATCCGCACTAGTGAGCAATGAGCAGTTCTTC. Its protein is CASSLSALVSNEQFF.

This clonotype was found many times. The chain is built from TRBV12-3 or TRBV12-4 and TRBJ2-1; 7 bases map to TRBD2. The CDR3 runs to 11 residues. V lost 8 bases to trimming and J lost 9 bases; unmatched junction nucleotides: 4. CDR3 loop: CASSGGGEQFF. The CDR3 DNA reads TGTGCCAGCTCCGGCGGGGGTGAGCAGTTCTTC.

The chain has TRBV2 and TRBJ2-3; 10 positions agree with TRBD2. The CDR3 contains 15 residues. V gave up 4 bases and J gave up 3 bases; unmatched junction bases: 4. Germline values: CDR1 SNHLY, CDR2 FYNNEI. CDR3 DNA sequence: TGTGCCAGCAGTGTCCCTAGCGGGAGAACAGATACGCAGTATTTT. Its translation is CASSVPSGRTDTQYF.

This clonotype was detected ten times or more. V gene TRBV5-1 combines with J gene TRBJ2-7; D possibly corresponds to TRBD2 (5 bases). The CDR3 consists of 15 residues. The V and J ends lost 0 bases and 11 bases respectively, with 21 bases between them. Germline-derived CDR1 and CDR2 are SGHRS and YFSETQ. CDR3 sequence reads: CASSLASLRGRVEYF. The CDR3 DNA reads as TGCGCCAGCAGCTTGGCCAGCCTCCGAGGGAGAGTAGAGTACTTC.

The chain is built from TRBV5-5 and TRBJ1-5; 8 positions match TRBD1. Germline trimming cut 4 bases from V and 4 bases from J; bases unmatched to any gene: 10. The CDR3 sequence is 16 residues long. The V gene's germline CDR1 is SGHKS and CDR2 YYEKEE (reference sequence). CDR3 protein: CASSQGQGWTNQPQHF. DNA for the CDR3: TGTGCCAGCAGCCAAGGACAGGGATGGACTAATCAGCCCCAGCATTTT.

This clonotype was recorded a few times. The CDR3 region is CATRGNTEAFF. CDR3 in DNA: TGTGCCACCCGGGGGAACACTGAAGCTTTCTTT. V and J are TRBV10-3 and TRBJ1-1; D uncertain. CDR3 length: 11 amino acids. CDR1 ENHRY and CDR2 SYGVKD come from the germline V gene. V was trimmed by 10 bases and J by 1 base, leaving 7 bases between them.

This clonotype came up many times. The chain has TRBV11-1 and TRBJ2-2; D unclear. Trimming removed 4 bases from V and 0 bases from J, with 18 bases in between. This CDR3 is built from 18 residues. Germline V lookup: CDR1 SGHAT, CDR2 FQDESV (reference sequence). This CDR3 reads CASSSRAVGQANTGELFF. Here the CDR3 DNA reads TGTGCCAGCAGCTCCCGGGCCGTAGGGCAGGCGAACACCGGGGAGCTGTTTTTT.

The chain is built from TRBV6-5 and TRBJ1-2; 7 nucleotides align to TRBD1. V was clipped by 2 bases and J by 7 bases; unmatched bases: 7. The CDR3 runs 14 residues. Germline-derived CDR1 and CDR2 are MNHEY and SVGAGI. The CDR3 reads CASSYADRQVGYTF. CDR3 sequence (DNA): TGTGCCAGCAGTTACGCGGACAGGCAGGTTGGCTACACCTTC.

This clonotype has ten or more counts. V and J are TRBV7-2 and TRBJ2-1; unclear D gene. Germline-derived CDR1 and CDR2 are SGHTA and FQGNSA. CDR3 size: 15 residues. The V gene lost 4 bases and the J gene lost 1 base, with 11 bases spanning the gap. The CDR3: CASSSHSRSYNEQFF. The CDR3 DNA reads TGTGCCAGCAGCTCCCATAGCCGTTCCTACAATGAGCAGTTCTTC.

This chain uses TRBV7-9 with TRBJ2-1, with D perhaps matching TRBD2 (6 bases). Trimming removed 2 bases from V and 1 base from J, with 12 bases in between. The V gene's germline CDR1 is SEHNR and CDR2 FQNEAQ (reference sequence). The CDR3 totals 16 residues. The CDR3 region has the DNA TGTGCCAGCAGCTTATTCCTTGCGGGGTCCTACAATGAGCAGTTCTTC. Its translation: CASSLFLAGSYNEQFF.

The V call is TRBV6-1, the J call TRBJ2-5, with TRBD1 matching 10 bases. From germline, CDR1 is MNHNS and CDR2 SASEGT. J was trimmed by 5 bases and V by 5 bases; bases with no gene match: 5. The CDR3 loop spans 14 amino acids. The CDR3 DNA reads as TGTGCCAGCAGTCGCGGGACAGGGGTGGAGACCCAGTACTTC. Residues: CASSRGTGVETQYF.

This clonotype showed up just a few times. In DNA form, the CDR3 reads TGTGCCAGCAATGACGGGGGGGGCCCCTACAATGAGCAGTTCTTC. It encodes CASNDGGGPYNEQFF. The chain combines TRBV6-1 with TRBJ2-1; 8 bases map to TRBD2. The CDR3 runs 15 residues. The V and J ends lost 7 bases and 2 bases, in that order; junction bases with no gene match: 7. Germline values: CDR1 MNHNS, CDR2 SASEGT.

The sample holds a few counts of this clonotype. The chain has TRBV12-3 or TRBV12-4 and TRBJ2-5, with D perhaps matching TRBD1 or TRBD2 (5 bases each). This CDR3 has 15 residues. V lost 7 bases and J lost 5, with 20 bases in between. The CDR3 protein is CASNTYGTVDETQYF. The CDR3 coding sequence is TGTGCCAGCAATACTTACGGGACGGTGGACGAGACCCAGTACTTC.

The chain employs TRBV7-2 and TRBJ2-1, with 7 nucleotides matching TRBD1. With 8 bases clipped from V and 2 bases from J, the junction kept 12 bases outside the gene matches. The length of the CDR3 is 16 residues. Looked up from germline, CDR1 is SGHTA and CDR2 is FQGNSA. As DNA, the CDR3 is TGTGCCAGCGCCAAGCCTAGGACAGGCCCCTACAATGAGCAGTTCTTC. This encodes CASAKPRTGPYNEQFF.

The chain has TRBV14 and TRBJ2-7; TRBD1 matches at 8 bases. The CDR3 spans 17 residues. Germline CDR1 reads SGHDN; CDR2 reads FVKESK. V shed 0 bases, J shed 0 bases, and the junction held 7 bases outside the gene matches. CDR3 amino acids: CASSQDPRQGFSYEQYF. DNA of the CDR3: TGTGCCAGCAGCCAAGATCCACGACAGGGGTTCTCCTACGAGCAGTACTTC. Filled out from reference TRBV14 and TRBJ2-7, the complete variable domain reads EAGVTQFPSHSVIEKGQTVTLRCDPISGHDNLYWYRRVMGKEIKFLLHFVKESKQDESGMPNNRFLAERTGGTYSTLKVQPAELEDSGVYFCASSQDPRQGFSYEQYFGPGTRLTVT.

In this sample, this clonotype turned up many times. This chain joins TRBV10-3 and TRBJ2-3; a possible D gene is TRBD2 (7 bases). V lost 4 bases to trimming and J lost 5 bases, with 13 bases between them. The CDR3 contains 14 residues. The germline V gene has CDR1 ENHRY and CDR2 SYGVKD. CDR3 protein: CAISGGGNLDTQYF. For the CDR3, the DNA is TGTGCCATCAGTGGCGGGGGCAATTTAGATACGCAGTATTTT.

The CDR3 DNA is TGCAGCGTTGAATTTGCTGGTAGGAGGACCGGGGAGCTGTTTTTT. It encodes CSVEFAGRRTGELFF. This chain connects TRBV29-1 to TRBJ2-2; perhaps TRBD2 as D (5 bases). The CDR3 covers 15 residues. Germline lookup yields CDR1 SQVTM and CDR2 ANQGSEA. The V end lost 2 bases, the J end lost 5 bases, and 15 bases lay between the germline ends.

This clonotype was counted ten times or more. The rearrangement joins TRBV9 to TRBJ2-3; either TRBD1 or TRBD2 may supply D (5 bases each). Trimming removed 1 base from V and 4 bases from J, with 10 bases in between. Germline assignment: CDR1 SGDLS and CDR2 YYNGEE. The CDR3 is 14 amino acids. The CDR3 here is CASSVRGEADTQYF. CDR3 nucleotide sequence: TGTGCCAGCAGCGTAAGGGGAGAGGCAGATACGCAGTATTTT.

This clonotype occurred a few times. CDR3 sequence reads: CASSLQPEGTDTQYF. For the CDR3, the DNA is TGCGCCAGCAGCTTGCAACCAGAGGGCACAGATACGCAGTATTTT. V and J are TRBV5-1 and TRBJ2-3; D is unclear. V gave up 1 base and J gave up 1 base, with 10 bases separating them. The CDR3 has 15 residues. The germline V gene has CDR1 SGHRS and CDR2 YFSETQ.

This clonotype was recorded at least ten times. The chain combines TRBV12-3 or TRBV12-4 with TRBJ2-3; the D gene is possibly TRBD2 (5 bases). The V and J ends lost 6 bases and 1 base respectively, with 11 bases between them. The CDR3 is made up of 14 amino acids. The CDR3 sequence is CASSWTRGTDTQYF. The CDR3 nucleotides read TGTGCCAGCAGCTGGACGCGGGGCACAGATACGCAGTATTTT.